This TCR beta chain was sequenced in a study of cytomegalovirus exposure and HLA in healthy donors. When sampled, the donors appeared nominally healthy, though they likely had unrecorded immune exposures. Study-level points and caveats: CMV serostatus stood as the only immune exposure information on hand. Presence/absence comparisons presumed near-even sequencing depth among donors.

PCR was performed using 60 Vbeta and 13 Jbeta primers. Profiled with immunoSEQ multiplex PCR; TCRdb holds only in-frame clones, not every one. The table includes under 300,000 clones, approximately 81% detected once. With respect to this clone: No antigen is known for it.

The sequence was collected from a woman aged 60 to 75 in good health and CMV-seropositive. The sample was PBMCs.

CDR3 loop: CASTRFGTDTQYF. For the CDR3, the DNA is TGTGCCAGCACTAGATTCGGCACAGATACGCAGTATTTT. The chain couples TRBV6-1 to TRBJ2-3; D gene ambiguous. CDR1 and CDR2 (germline): MNHNS, SASEGT. The V end was cut by 7 bases, the J end by 1 base, with 9 bases between. CDR3 length equals 13 residues.